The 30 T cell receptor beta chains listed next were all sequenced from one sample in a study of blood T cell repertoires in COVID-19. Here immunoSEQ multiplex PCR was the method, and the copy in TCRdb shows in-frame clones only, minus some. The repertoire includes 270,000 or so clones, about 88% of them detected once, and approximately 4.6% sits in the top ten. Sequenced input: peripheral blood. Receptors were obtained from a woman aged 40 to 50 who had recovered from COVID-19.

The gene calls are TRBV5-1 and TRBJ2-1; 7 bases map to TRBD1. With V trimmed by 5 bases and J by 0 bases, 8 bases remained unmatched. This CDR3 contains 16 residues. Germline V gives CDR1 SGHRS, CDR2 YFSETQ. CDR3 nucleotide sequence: TGCGCCAGCAGGGCCCCAGGGGGAATCTCCTACAATGAGCAGTTCTTC. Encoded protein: CASRAPGGISYNEQFF.

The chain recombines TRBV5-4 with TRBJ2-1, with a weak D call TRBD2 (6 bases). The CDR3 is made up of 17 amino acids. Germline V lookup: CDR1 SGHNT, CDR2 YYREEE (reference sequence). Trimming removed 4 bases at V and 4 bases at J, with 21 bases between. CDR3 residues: CASSPLTSLRRYNEQFF. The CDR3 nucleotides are TGTGCCAGCAGCCCCCTAACTAGCCTTAGACGATACAATGAGCAGTTCTTC.

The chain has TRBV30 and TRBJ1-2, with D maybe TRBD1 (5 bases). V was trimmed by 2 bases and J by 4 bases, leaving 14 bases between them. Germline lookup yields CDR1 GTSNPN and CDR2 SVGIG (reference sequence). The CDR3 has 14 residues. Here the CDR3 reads CAWSWDGGTYGYTF. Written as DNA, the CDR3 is TGTGCCTGGAGTTGGGACGGCGGGACCTATGGCTACACCTTC.

The CDR3 here is CASSGLAGVETQYF. The CDR3 DNA follows: TGTGCCAGTAGCGGACTAGCGGGAGTGGAGACCCAGTACTTC. The genes are TRBV19 and TRBJ2-5, with TRBD2 identical over 13 bases. The V gene's germline CDR1 is LNHDA and CDR2 SQIVND (reference sequence). The V segment lost 6 bases and the J segment 5 bases; nucleotides outside the gene matches: 3. The CDR3 contains 14 residues.

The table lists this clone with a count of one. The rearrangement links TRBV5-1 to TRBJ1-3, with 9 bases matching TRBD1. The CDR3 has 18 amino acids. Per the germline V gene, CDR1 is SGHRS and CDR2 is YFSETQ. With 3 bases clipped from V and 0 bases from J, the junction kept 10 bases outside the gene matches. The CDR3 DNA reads TGCGCCAGCAGCTCCGCTCCGGGACAGGGACTCTCTGGAAACACCATATATTTT. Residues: CASSSAPGQGLSGNTIYF.

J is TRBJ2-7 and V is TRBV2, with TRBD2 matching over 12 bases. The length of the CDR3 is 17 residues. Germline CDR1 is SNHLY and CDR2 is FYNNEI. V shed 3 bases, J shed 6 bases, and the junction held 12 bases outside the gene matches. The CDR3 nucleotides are TGTGCCAGCAGTGAGTCTAGCGGGAGGGCCTTGGGGTCCGAGCAGTACGTC. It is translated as CASSESSGRALGSEQYV.

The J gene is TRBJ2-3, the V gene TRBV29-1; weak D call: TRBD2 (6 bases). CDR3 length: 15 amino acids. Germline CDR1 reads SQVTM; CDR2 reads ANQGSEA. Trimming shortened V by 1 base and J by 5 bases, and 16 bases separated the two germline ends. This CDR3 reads CSVEVGGIGGDTQYF. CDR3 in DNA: TGCAGCGTTGAAGTCGGCGGGATTGGTGGAGATACGCAGTATTTT.

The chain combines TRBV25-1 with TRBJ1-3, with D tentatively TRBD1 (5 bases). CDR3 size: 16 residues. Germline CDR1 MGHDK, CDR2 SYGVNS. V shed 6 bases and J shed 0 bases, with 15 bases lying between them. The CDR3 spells CASSNAGQSSGNTIYF. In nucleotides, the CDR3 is TGTGCCAGCAGCAATGCAGGACAAAGCTCTGGAAACACCATATATTTT.

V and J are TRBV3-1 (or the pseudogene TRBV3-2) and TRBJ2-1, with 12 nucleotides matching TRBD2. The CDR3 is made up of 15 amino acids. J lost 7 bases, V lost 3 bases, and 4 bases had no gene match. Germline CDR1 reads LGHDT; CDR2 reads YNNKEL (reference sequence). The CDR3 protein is CASSHVTSGRNEQFF. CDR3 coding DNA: TGTGCCAGCAGCCACGTAACTAGCGGGAGGAATGAGCAGTTCTTC.

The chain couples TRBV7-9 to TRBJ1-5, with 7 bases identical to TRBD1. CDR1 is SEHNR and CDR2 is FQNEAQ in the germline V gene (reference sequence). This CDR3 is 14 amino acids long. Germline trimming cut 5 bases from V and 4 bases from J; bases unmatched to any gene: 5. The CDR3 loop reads CASSIGGSNQPQHF. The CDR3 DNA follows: TGTGCCAGCAGCATAGGGGGCTCGAATCAGCCCCAGCATTTT.

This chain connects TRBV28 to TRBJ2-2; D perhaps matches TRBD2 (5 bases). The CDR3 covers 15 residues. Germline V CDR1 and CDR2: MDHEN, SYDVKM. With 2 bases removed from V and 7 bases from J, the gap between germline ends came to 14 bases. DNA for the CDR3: TGTGCCAGCAGTTTAATAGGGCTAGAGGGCGGGGAGCTGTTTTTT. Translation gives CASSLIGLEGGELFF.

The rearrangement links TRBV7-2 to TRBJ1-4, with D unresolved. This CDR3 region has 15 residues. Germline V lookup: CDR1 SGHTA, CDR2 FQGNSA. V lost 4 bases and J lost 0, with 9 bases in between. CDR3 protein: CASSSYSTTNEKLFF. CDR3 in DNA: TGTGCCAGCAGCTCCTACTCTACAACTAATGAAAAACTGTTTTTT. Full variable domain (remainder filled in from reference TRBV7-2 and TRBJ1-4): GAGVSQSPSNKVTEKGKDVELRCDPISGHTALYWYRQSLGQGLEFLIYFQGNSAPDKSGLPSDRFSAERTGGSVSTLTIQRTQQEDSAVYLCASSSYSTTNEKLFFGSGTQLSVL.

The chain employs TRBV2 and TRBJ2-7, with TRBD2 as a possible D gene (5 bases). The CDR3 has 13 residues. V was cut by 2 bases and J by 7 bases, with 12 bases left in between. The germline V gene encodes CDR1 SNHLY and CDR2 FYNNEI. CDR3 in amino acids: CASSERELVEQYF. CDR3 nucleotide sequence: TGTGCCAGCAGTGAAAGGGAGCTCGTTGAGCAGTACTTC.

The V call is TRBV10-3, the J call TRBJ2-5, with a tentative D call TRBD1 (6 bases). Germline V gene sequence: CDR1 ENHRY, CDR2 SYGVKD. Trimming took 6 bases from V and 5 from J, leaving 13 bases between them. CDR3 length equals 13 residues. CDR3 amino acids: CAISLQGPETQYF. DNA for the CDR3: TGTGCCATCAGCCTACAGGGCCCGGAGACCCAGTACTTC.

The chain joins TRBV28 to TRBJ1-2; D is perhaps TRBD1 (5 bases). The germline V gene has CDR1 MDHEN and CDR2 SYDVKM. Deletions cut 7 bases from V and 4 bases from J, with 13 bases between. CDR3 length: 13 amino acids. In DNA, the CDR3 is TGTGCCAGCACCTCTCGGACACTCTATGGCTACACCTTC. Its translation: CASTSRTLYGYTF.

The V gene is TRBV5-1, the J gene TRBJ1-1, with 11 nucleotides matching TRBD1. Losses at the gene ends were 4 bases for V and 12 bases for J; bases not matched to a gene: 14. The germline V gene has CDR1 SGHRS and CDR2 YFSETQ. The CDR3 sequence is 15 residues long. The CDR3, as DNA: TGCGCCAGCAGCCAGGATACCGGACAGGGGGCTTCAACTTTCTTT. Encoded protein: CASSQDTGQGASTFF.

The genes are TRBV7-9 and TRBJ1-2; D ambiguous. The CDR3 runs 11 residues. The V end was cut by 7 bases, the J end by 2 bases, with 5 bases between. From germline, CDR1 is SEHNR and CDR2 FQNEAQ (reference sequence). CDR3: CASTTNYGYTF. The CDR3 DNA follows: TGTGCCAGCACAACAAACTATGGCTACACCTTC.

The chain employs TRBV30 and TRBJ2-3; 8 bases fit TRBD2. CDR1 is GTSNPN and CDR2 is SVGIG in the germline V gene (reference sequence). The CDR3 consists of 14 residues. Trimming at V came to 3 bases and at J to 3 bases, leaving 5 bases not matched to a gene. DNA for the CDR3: TGTGCCTGGAGCAGCGGGAGTTCGACAGATACGCAGTATTTT. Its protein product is CAWSSGSSTDTQYF.

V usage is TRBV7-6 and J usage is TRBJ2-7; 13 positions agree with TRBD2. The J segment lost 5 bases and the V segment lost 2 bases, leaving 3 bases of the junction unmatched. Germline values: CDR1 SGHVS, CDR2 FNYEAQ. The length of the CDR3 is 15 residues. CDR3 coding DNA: TGTGCCAGCAGCTTAAGGACTAGCGGGGGTGACGAGCAGTACTTC. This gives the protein CASSLRTSGGDEQYF.

The CDR3 DNA is TGTGCCATCAGTCTTGGACAGGGAAGTAATTCACCCCTCCACTTT. Amino acid sequence: CAISLGQGSNSPLHF. The chain has TRBV10-3 and TRBJ1-6; 8 bases align to TRBD1. This CDR3 spans 15 amino acids. Losses at the gene ends were 5 bases for V and 6 bases for J; bases not matched to a gene: 6. Germline CDR1 and CDR2: ENHRY and SYGVKD.

The CDR3 here is CASRGTSAVYF. As DNA, the CDR3 is TGTGCCAGCCGCGGGACTTCGGCAGTGTATTTT. The V call is TRBV27, the J call TRBJ2-3; D may be TRBD2 (6 bases). The V gene's germline CDR1 is MNHEY and CDR2 SMNVEV (reference sequence). Between the trimmed V and J ends, which lost 8 bases and 14 bases, there was a span of 17 bases. This CDR3 has 11 residues.

The CDR3 sequence is CASSHEQGNYGYTF. The CDR3 nucleotides are TGTGCCAGCAGTCACGAACAGGGGAACTATGGCTACACCTTC. The chain uses TRBV6-1 and TRBJ1-2, with 7 bases that match TRBD1. Trimming took 5 bases from V and 2 from J; bases not matched to a gene: 5. Germline V gene lookup returns CDR1 MNHNS and CDR2 SASEGT. This CDR3 is 14 amino acids long.

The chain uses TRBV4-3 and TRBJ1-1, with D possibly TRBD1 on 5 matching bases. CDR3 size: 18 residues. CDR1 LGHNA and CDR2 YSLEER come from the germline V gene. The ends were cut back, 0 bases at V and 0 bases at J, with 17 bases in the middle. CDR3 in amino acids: CASSQDRGETSMNTEAFF. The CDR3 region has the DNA TGCGCCAGCAGCCAAGATCGGGGGGAGACAAGTATGAACACTGAAGCTTTCTTT.

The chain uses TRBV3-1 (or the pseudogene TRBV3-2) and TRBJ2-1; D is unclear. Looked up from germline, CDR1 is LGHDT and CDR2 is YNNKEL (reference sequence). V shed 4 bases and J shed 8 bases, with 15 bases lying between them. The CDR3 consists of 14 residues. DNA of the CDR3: TGTGCCAGCAGCCCCTCGAGGTCCCGCGATGAGCAGTTCTTC. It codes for CASSPSRSRDEQFF.

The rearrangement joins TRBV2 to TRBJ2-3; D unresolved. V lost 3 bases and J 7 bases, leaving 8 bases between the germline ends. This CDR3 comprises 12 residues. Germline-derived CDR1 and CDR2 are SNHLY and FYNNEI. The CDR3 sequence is CASSDLAHTQYF. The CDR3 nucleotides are TGTGCCAGCAGTGACTTAGCACATACGCAGTATTTT.

CDR3 in amino acids: CASSLGNHEQYV. The CDR3 DNA follows: TGTGCCAGCAGCTTAGGCAATCACGAGCAGTACGTC. The chain has TRBV13 and TRBJ2-7; D is undetermined. Germline V gives CDR1 PRHDT, CDR2 FYEKMQ (reference sequence). The CDR3 is made up of 12 amino acids. V gave up 0 bases and J gave up 5 bases, with 5 bases separating them.

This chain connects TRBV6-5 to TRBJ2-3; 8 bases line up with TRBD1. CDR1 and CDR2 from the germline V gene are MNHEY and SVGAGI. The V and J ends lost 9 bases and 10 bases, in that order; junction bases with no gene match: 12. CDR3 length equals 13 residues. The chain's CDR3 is CASRQGNPGAQYF. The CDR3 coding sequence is TGTGCCAGTCGACAGGGGAACCCAGGGGCGCAGTATTTT.

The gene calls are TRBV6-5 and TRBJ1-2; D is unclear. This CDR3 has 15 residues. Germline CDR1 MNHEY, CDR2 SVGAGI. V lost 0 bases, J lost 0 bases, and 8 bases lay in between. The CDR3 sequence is CASSYSRRSNYGYTF. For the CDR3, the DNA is TGTGCCAGCAGTTACTCTCGGAGGTCTAACTATGGCTACACCTTC.

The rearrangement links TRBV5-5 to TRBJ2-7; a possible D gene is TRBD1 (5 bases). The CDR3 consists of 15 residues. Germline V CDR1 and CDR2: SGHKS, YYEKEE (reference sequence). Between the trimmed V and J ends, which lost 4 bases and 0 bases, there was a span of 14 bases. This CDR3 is CASSRTTESSYEQYF. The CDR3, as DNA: TGTGCCAGCAGCCGGACGACAGAGTCCTCCTACGAGCAGTACTTC.

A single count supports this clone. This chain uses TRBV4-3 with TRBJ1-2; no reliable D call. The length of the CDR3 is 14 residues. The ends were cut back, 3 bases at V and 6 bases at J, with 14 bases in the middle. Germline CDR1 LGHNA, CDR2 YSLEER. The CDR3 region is CASSHTRGLHGYTF. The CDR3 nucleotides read TGCGCCAGCAGCCACACGAGAGGCCTCCATGGCTACACCTTC.